This is a list of T cell receptor beta chains from one sample in a study of blood T cell repertoires in COVID-19. Sequencing used immunoSEQ multiplex PCR; TCRdb keeps in-frame clones, though not all of them. The profile shows tens of thousands of clones, approximately 86% of them singletons. The sample comprised peripheral blood. These TCRs come from a man aged 40-50 years with acute or convalescent COVID-19. CDR3s include the opening cysteine and the closing phenylalanine or tryptophan. Fields, in order: CDR3 protein, V gene.

CDR3aa: CASSRTTLDGYNGYTF
v_gene: TRBV5-6

CDR3aa: CASSVGYETTNTEAFF
v_gene: TRBV9

CDR3aa: CASSQVTGLAEETQYF
v_gene: TRBV4-2

CDR3aa: CASSPRPGQGAKWGTDTQYF
v_gene: TRBV19

CDR3aa: CASSLDRARSGGELFF
v_gene: TRBV5-4

CDR3aa: CASSQLTGLVFGEQYF
v_gene: TRBV3-1/TRBV3-2

CDR3aa: CASSILGGIAYEQYF
v_gene: TRBV11-2

CDR3aa: CASSFGGPNYGYTF
v_gene: TRBV5-1

CDR3aa: CASSPGTGVRAFF
v_gene: TRBV12-3/TRBV12-4

CDR3aa: CASSQSGRAGANVLTF
v_gene: TRBV4-1

CDR3aa: CASSEAPGQIAYGYTF
v_gene: TRBV6-1

CDR3aa: CASSLRTSGGLLSTDTQYF
v_gene: TRBV7-2

CDR3aa: CASSLSREETQYF
v_gene: TRBV7-3

CDR3aa: CASSPWDSRNYEQYF
v_gene: TRBV7-9

CDR3aa: CASSERDSRGYGYTF
v_gene: TRBV6-1

CDR3aa: CASSLGAYGYTF
v_gene: TRBV7-9

CDR3aa: CASSLDPRTGGQDSYGYTF
v_gene: TRBV5-1

CDR3aa: CASGHPYEQYF
v_gene: TRBV11-1

CDR3aa: CATSVGTPPYEQYF
v_gene: TRBV24-1

CDR3aa: CATSARGNTEAFF
v_gene: TRBV24-1

CDR3aa: CASSIGENEQYF
v_gene: TRBV19

CDR3aa: CASSLGSGTPGNTIYF
v_gene: TRBV5-4

CDR3aa: CASGLVTGVDRNTIYF
v_gene: TRBV12-5

CDR3aa: CASSLQGTGGAGTDTQYF
v_gene: TRBV5-1

CDR3aa: CASSQAAPGLAGGLGQETQYF
v_gene: TRBV3-1/TRBV3-2

CDR3aa: CASSLRSQGAGYTF
v_gene: TRBV5-8

CDR3aa: CASSLQGDQPQHF
v_gene: TRBV19

CDR3aa: CASSGGPMNTEAFF
v_gene: TRBV9

CDR3aa: CASSDSGTGGDTQYF
v_gene: TRBV6-4

CDR3aa: CASSYTGSSEQYF
v_gene: TRBV6-5

CDR3aa: CAWSLTQGQPQHF
v_gene: TRBV30

CDR3aa: CASSLGLFGQGNSPLHF
v_gene: TRBV5-4

CDR3aa: CASSLMAGGYPGANVLTF
v_gene: TRBV5-8

CDR3aa: CSVGGRGGYTF
v_gene: TRBV29-1

CDR3aa: CASSRDRDTEAFF
v_gene: TRBV2

CDR3aa: CSASDLGSYEQYF
v_gene: TRBV20-1

CDR3aa: CASSPHPGTGGGTEAFF
v_gene: TRBV3-1/TRBV3-2

CDR3aa: CASSGTAYPEKLFF
v_gene: TRBV4-1

CDR3aa: CASTGLLNYGYTF
v_gene: TRBV13

CDR3aa: CASSLLRNPANTEAFF
v_gene: TRBV5-6

CDR3aa: CASSLGLADTDTQYF
v_gene: TRBV5-1

CDR3aa: CASSQARLGYTF
v_gene: TRBV23-1

CDR3aa: CASPPGQGGLNTEAFF
v_gene: TRBV28

CDR3aa: CASSESGEVYTF
v_gene: TRBV2

CDR3aa: CASSWGQGAGNTIYF
v_gene: TRBV7-9

CDR3aa: CASSYSGHTEAFF
v_gene: TRBV6-6

CDR3aa: CASSRLAGGPSEQFF
v_gene: TRBV4-1

CDR3aa: CASSLVRGAGETQYF
v_gene: TRBV5-1

CDR3aa: CASRGGTDTQYF
v_gene: TRBV2